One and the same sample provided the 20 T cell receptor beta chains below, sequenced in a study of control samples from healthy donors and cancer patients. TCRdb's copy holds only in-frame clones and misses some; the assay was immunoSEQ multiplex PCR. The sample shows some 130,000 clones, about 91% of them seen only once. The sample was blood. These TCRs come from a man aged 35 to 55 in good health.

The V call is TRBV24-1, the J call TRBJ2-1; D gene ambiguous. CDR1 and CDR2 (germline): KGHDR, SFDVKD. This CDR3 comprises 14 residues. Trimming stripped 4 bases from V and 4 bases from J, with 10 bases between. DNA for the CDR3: TGTGCCACCAGTGACAGCGTGGGGTACAATGAGCAGTTCTTC. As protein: CATSDSVGYNEQFF.

In nucleotides, the CDR3 is TGTGCCAGCAGCCAAGACAGACTACGTGAAGCTTTCTTT. Its protein is CASSQDRLREAFF. The J gene is TRBJ1-1, the V gene TRBV14, with D unclear. This CDR3 has 13 residues. Trimming took off 0 bases at V and 7 bases at J, with 9 bases between the two ends. CDR1 and CDR2 from the germline V gene are SGHDN and FVKESK.

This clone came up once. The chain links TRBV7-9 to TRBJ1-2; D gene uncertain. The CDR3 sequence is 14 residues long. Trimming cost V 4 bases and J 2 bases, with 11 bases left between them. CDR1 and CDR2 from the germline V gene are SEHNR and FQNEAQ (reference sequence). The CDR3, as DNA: TGTGCCAGCAGCTCCTCACTAAAAAACTATGGCTACACCTTC. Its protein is CASSSSLKNYGYTF.

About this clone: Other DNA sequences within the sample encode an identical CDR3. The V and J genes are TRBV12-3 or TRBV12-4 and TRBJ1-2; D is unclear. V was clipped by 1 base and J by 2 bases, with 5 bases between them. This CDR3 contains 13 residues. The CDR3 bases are TGTGCCAGCAGTTTAGGGCGGAACTATGGCTACACCTTC. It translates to CASSLGRNYGYTF.

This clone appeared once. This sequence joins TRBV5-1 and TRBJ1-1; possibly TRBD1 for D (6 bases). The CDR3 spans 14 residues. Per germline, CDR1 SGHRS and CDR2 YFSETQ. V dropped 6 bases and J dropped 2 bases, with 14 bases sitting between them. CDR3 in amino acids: CASTEQGGNTEAFF. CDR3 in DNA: TGCGCCAGCACCGAACAGGGCGGAAACACTGAAGCTTTCTTT.

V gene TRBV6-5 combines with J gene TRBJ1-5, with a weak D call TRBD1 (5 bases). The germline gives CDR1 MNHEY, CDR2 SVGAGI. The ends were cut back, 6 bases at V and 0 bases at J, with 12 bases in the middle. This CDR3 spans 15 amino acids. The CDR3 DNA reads TGTGCCAGCAGCAGGACAAGCAATAGCAATCAGCCCCAGCATTTT. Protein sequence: CASSRTSNSNQPQHF.

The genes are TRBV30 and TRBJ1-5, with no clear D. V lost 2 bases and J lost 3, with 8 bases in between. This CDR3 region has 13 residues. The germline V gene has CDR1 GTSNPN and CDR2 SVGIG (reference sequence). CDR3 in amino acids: CAWSLGDNQPQHF. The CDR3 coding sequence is TGTGCCTGGAGTCTTGGGGACAATCAGCCCCAGCATTTT.

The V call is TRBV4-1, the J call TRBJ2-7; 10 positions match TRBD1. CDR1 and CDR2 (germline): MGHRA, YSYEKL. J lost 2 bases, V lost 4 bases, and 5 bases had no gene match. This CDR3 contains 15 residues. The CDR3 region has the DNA TGCGCCAGCAGCCGGGGGACAGGGGTCGCCTACGAGCAGTACTTC. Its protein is CASSRGTGVAYEQYF.

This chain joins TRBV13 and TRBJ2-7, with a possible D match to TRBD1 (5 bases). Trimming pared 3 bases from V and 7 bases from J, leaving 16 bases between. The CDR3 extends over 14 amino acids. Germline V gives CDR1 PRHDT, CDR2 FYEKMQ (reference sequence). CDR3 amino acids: CASSFEQVLNEQYF. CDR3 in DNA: TGTGCCAGCAGCTTTGAACAGGTCCTGAATGAGCAGTACTTC.

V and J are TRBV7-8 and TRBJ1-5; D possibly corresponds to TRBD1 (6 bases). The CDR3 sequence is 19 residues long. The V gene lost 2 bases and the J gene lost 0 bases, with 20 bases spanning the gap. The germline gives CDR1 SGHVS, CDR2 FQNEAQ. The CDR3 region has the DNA TGTGCCAGCAGCTTAAGGGGGAAACCAGGGAAACATAGCAATCAGCCCCAGCATTTT. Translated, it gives CASSLRGKPGKHSNQPQHF.

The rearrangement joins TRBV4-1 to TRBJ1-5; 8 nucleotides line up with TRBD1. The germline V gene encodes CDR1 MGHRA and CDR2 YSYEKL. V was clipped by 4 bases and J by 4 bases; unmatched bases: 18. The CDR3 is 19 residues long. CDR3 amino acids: CASSLWGVTGTGKNQPQHF. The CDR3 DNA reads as TGCGCCAGCAGCCTATGGGGTGTGACCGGGACAGGAAAAAATCAGCCCCAGCATTTT.

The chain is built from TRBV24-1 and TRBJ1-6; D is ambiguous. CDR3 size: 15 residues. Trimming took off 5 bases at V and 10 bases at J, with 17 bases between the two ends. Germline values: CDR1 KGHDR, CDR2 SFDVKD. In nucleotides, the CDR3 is TGTGCCACCAGTGTAACGGTTAGGGAGGAATCACCCCTCCACTTT. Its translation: CATSVTVREESPLHF.

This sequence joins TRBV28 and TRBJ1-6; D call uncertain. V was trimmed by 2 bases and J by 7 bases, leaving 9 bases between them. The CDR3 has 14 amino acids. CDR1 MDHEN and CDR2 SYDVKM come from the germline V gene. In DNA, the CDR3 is TGTGCCAGCAGTTTACTGGCAGACAATTCACCCCTCCACTTT. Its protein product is CASSLLADNSPLHF.

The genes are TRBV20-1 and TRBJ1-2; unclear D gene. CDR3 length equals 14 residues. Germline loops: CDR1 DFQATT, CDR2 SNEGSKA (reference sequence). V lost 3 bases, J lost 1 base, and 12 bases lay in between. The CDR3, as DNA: TGCAGTGCTAGTGTCCCGCCGGGTAACTATGGCTACACCTTC. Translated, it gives CSASVPPGNYGYTF.

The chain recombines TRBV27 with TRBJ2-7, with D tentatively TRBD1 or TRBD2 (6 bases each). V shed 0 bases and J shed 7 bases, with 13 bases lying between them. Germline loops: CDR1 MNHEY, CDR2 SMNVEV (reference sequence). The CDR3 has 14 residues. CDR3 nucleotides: TGTGCCAGCAGTTTATCTCCGGGGGCGAGGGAGCAGTACTTC. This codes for CASSLSPGAREQYF.

CDR3 sequence: CASSFLGIEAFF. In nucleotides, the CDR3 is TGTGCCAGCAGCTTTCTGGGGATTGAAGCTTTCTTT. The chain couples TRBV5-6 to TRBJ1-1; D not certain. This CDR3 is built from 12 residues. CDR1 and CDR2 (germline): SGHDT, YYEEEE. Between the trimmed V and J ends, which lost 2 bases and 7 bases, there was a span of 9 bases.

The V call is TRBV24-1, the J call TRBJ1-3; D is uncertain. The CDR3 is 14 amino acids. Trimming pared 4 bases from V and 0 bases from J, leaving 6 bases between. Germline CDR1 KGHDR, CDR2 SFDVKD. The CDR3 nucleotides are TGTGCCACCAGTGACCCAAGCTCTGGAAACACCATATATTTT. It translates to CATSDPSSGNTIYF.

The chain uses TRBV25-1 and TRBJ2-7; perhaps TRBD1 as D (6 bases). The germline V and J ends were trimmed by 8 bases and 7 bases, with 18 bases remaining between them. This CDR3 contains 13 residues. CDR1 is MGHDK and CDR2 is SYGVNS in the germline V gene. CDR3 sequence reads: CASRLTGYDEQYF. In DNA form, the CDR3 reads TGTGCCAGCCGCCTTACAGGGTACGATGAGCAGTACTTC.

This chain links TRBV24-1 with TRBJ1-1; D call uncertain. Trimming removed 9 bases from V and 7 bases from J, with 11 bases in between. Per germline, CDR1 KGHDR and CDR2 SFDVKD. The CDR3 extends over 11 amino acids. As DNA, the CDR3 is TGTGCCACCGTCTCGCCGGATGAAGCTTTCTTT. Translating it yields CATVSPDEAFF.

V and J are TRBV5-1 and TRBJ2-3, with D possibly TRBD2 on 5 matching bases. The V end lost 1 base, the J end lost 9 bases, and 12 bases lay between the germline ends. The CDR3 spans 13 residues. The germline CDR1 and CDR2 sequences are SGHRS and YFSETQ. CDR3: CASSLFRDPTQYF. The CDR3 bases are TGCGCCAGCAGCTTGTTCCGGGATCCAACGCAGTATTTT.